This note documents a single T cell receptor beta chain sequence. The germline gives CDR1 LNHNV, CDR2 YYDKDF (reference sequence). The CDR3 is 22 residues long. V trimming: 1 base; J trimming: 7 bases; junction bases outside the gene matches: 18. The authors' processing: How many nucleated cells were present was estimated from reference gene primer amplification. The method was immunoSEQ multiplex PCR; TCRdb's version includes in-frame clones alone and lacks a portion of them. The V and J calls and the clone size are those of that table, but D and trimming were determined from the DNA. The sample includes 150,000 to 200,000 clones, around 80% of them seen just once. This specimen belongs to a study of blood T cell repertoires in COVID-19. Study overall: COVID-19 samples from acute and convalescent phases originated in the United States, Italy and Spain. The cDNA or gDNA used as material had been derived from T cells, B-cell-depleted T cells, or PBMCs.

The sample comprised peripheral blood. The sequence was obtained from a man between 60 and 75 years old with active or convalescent COVID-19. The rearrangement links TRBV15 to TRBJ2-2, with TRBD2 matching over 16 bases. The CDR3 loop is CATSRAGGIGTSGRARIGELFF. The CDR3 nucleotides read TGTGCCACCAGCAGAGCAGGGGGGATAGGGACTAGCGGGAGGGCCAGGATCGGGGAGCTGTTTTTT. The full variable domain, in which reference TRBV15 and TRBJ2-2 provide the parts outside the CDR3, is DAMVIQNPRYQVTQFGKPVTLSCSQTLNHNVMYWYQQKSSQAPKLLFHYYDKDFNNEADTPDNFQSRRPNTSFCFLDIRSPGLGDTAMYLCATSRAGGIGTSGRARIGELFFGEGSRLTVL.